Shown below are 5 T cell receptor beta chains from a single sample sequenced in a study of cytomegalovirus exposure and HLA in healthy donors. Amplification used 60 Vbeta primers and 13 Jbeta primers. Profiled with immunoSEQ multiplex PCR; TCRdb holds only in-frame clones, not every one. The sample holds 150,000 to 200,000 clones, more than 65% seen once. Sequencing was carried out using PBMCs. All receptors come from a woman aged 25 to 39 in good health and CMV-seropositive.

The genes are TRBV7-8 and TRBJ1-2; TRBD1 is a possible D gene (6 bases). The V gene lost 4 bases and the J gene lost 4 bases, with 16 bases spanning the gap. Germline CDR1 reads SGHVS; CDR2 reads FQNEAQ. The CDR3 runs to 15 residues. CDR3 sequence reads: CASSSEDRASYGYTF. The CDR3 bases are TGTGCCAGCAGCTCCGAGGACAGAGCCAGCTATGGCTACACCTTC.

CDR3 coding DNA: TGTGCCAGCAGCCAAGATCTCCAGGCCAGGGAGACCCAGTACTTC. Translation gives CASSQDLQARETQYF. The rearrangement links TRBV14 to TRBJ2-5; no clear D. CDR3 length: 15 amino acids. Germline CDR1 reads SGHDN; CDR2 reads FVKESK. V lost 0 bases and J lost 5, with 13 bases in between.

This sequence joins TRBV7-3 and TRBJ2-5; TRBD1 agrees at 8 bases. Germline V gene sequence: CDR1 SGHTA, CDR2 FQGTGA. Losses at the gene ends were 2 bases for V and 3 bases for J; bases not matched to a gene: 8. This CDR3 spans 16 amino acids. CDR3 loop: CASSLLGQGREETQYF. The CDR3 region has the DNA TGTGCCAGCAGCTTATTAGGACAGGGTCGGGAAGAGACCCAGTACTTC. The complete variable domain, with remaining parts taken from reference TRBV7-3 and TRBJ2-5, reads GAGVSQTPSNKVTEKGKYVELRCDPISGHTALYWYRQSLGQGPEFLIYFQGTGAADDSGLPNDRFFAVRPEGSVSTLKIQRTERGDSAVYLCASSLLGQGREETQYFGPGTRLLVL.

The chain is built from TRBV27 and TRBJ2-5; D call uncertain. V lost 0 bases to trimming and J lost 13 bases, with 12 bases between them. From germline, CDR1 is MNHEY and CDR2 SMNVEV (reference sequence). The CDR3 covers 12 residues. For the CDR3, the DNA is TGTGCCAGCAGTTTATCATGGCGGCGTCGGTACTTC. Translated, it gives CASSLSWRRRYF.

Comments on this clone: The identical CDR3 is also encoded by other nucleotide sequences in the sample. This sequence joins TRBV9 and TRBJ1-2; TRBD1 is a possible D gene (6 bases). Trimming took off 2 bases at V and 5 bases at J, with 13 bases between the two ends. The CDR3 has 14 residues. Germline CDR1 reads SGDLS; CDR2 reads YYNGEE. The CDR3 reads CASSVGLGGYGYTF. The CDR3 DNA reads TGTGCCAGCAGCGTCGGGCTAGGGGGTTATGGCTACACCTTC.